Listed here are 26 T cell receptor beta chains from one sample, sequenced in a study of blood T cell repertoires in COVID-19. Profiling relied on immunoSEQ multiplex PCR, and the TCRdb table lists in-frame clones only, not all of them. Of around 63,000 clones listed, around 81% are singletons. The source material was peripheral blood. All receptors derive from a woman aged 80 or over with active or convalescent COVID-19.

The DNA for the CDR3 is TGTGCCAGCAGTCGGACAGGTTATAGCAATCAGCCCCAGCATTTT. As protein: CASSRTGYSNQPQHF. The rearrangement links TRBV28 to TRBJ1-5; TRBD1 matches 7 bases. Trimming cost V 5 bases and J 0 bases; bases outside gene matches: 4. Germline CDR1 and CDR2: MDHEN and SYDVKM. The CDR3 runs to 15 residues.

The rearrangement links TRBV4-3 to TRBJ2-3; 13 nucleotides match TRBD2. The CDR3 spans 18 residues. V lost 1 base to trimming and J lost 0 bases; unmatched junction nucleotides: 4. Per germline, CDR1 LGHNA and CDR2 YSLEER. Written as DNA, the CDR3 is TGCGCCAGCAGCCAAGGGACTAGCGGGAGCCTTAGCACAGATACGCAGTATTTT. Translated: CASSQGTSGSLSTDTQYF.

V and J are TRBV7-3 and TRBJ1-2; 9 bases line up with TRBD1. Per the germline V gene, CDR1 is SGHTA and CDR2 is FQGTGA. There are 13 residues in the CDR3. V gave up 4 bases and J gave up 8 bases; unmatched junction bases: 5. CDR3 in DNA: TGTGCCAGCAGCTGGGACAGGGTATACGGCTACACCTTC. The encoded protein is CASSWDRVYGYTF.

The chain recombines TRBV25-1 with TRBJ2-2; D possibly corresponds to TRBD1 (6 bases). Germline CDR1 MGHDK, CDR2 SYGVNS. The CDR3 is made up of 14 amino acids. The ends were cut back, 6 bases at V and 0 bases at J, with 8 bases in the middle. The CDR3 region is CASRDSANTGELFF. The CDR3 coding sequence is TGTGCCAGCAGGGACAGCGCGAACACCGGGGAGCTGTTTTTT.

V is TRBV11-3 and J is TRBJ2-7; D perhaps matches TRBD2 (5 bases). The CDR3 loop spans 17 amino acids. V gave up 5 bases and J gave up 7 bases, with 27 bases separating them. The V gene's germline CDR1 is SGHNT and CDR2 YENEEA. CDR3 loop: CASSPGSGLTGLEEQYF. The CDR3 bases are TGTGCCAGCAGCCCGGGCTCGGGGTTAACGGGCTTAGAAGAGCAGTACTTC.

The chain recombines TRBV27 with TRBJ1-5, with D uncertain. CDR1 MNHEY and CDR2 SMNVEV come from the germline V gene (reference sequence). Trimming left V 4 bases short and J 2 bases short, with 3 bases between. The CDR3 extends over 12 amino acids. The CDR3 nucleotides read TGTGCCAGCAGTTCCGGCAATCAGCCCCAGCATTTT. Protein: CASSSGNQPQHF.

The rearrangement joins TRBV13 to TRBJ2-1, with 8 bases that match TRBD1. Germline CDR1 PRHDT, CDR2 FYEKMQ (reference sequence). The CDR3 is made up of 14 amino acids. V was clipped by 5 bases and J by 4 bases; unmatched bases: 4. CDR3 residues: CASSTRQGYNEQFF. Here the CDR3 DNA reads TGTGCCAGCAGCACCCGACAGGGGTACAATGAGCAGTTCTTC.

DNA of the CDR3: TGTGCCAGCAGCCCCCCGGGACAGGGGCACTATGGCTACACCTTC. Translating gives CASSPPGQGHYGYTF. The rearrangement uses TRBV7-8 and TRBJ1-2, with TRBD1 matching over 10 bases. The CDR3 is 15 amino acids. V shed 5 bases, J shed 3 bases, and the junction held 6 bases outside the gene matches. The germline gives CDR1 SGHVS, CDR2 FQNEAQ.

V usage is TRBV19 and J usage is TRBJ1-3; D is uncertain. The CDR3 runs to 14 residues. Germline V gene lookup returns CDR1 LNHDA and CDR2 SQIVND (reference sequence). V was pared by 3 bases and J by 0 bases, with 6 bases between. The CDR3 region is CASSMSGSGNTIYF. The CDR3 DNA follows: TGTGCCAGTAGTATGTCGGGCTCTGGAAACACCATATATTTT. Looking up the rest from reference TRBV19 and TRBJ1-3 gives the full variable domain: DGGITQSPKYLFRKEGQNVTLSCEQNLNHDAMYWYRQDPGQGLRLIYYSQIVNDFQKGDIAEGYSVSREKKESFPLTVTSAQKNPTAFYLCASSMSGSGNTIYFGEGSWLTVV.

DNA for the CDR3: TGTGCCAGCAGTGACAACAGGGGGCCCTATGGCTACACCTTC. Its protein product is CASSDNRGPYGYTF. The genes are TRBV6-1 and TRBJ1-2; TRBD1 matches 9 bases. The CDR3 totals 14 residues. V lost 3 bases and J lost 4; bases outside the gene matches: 3. Germline values: CDR1 MNHNS, CDR2 SASEGT.

The chain couples TRBV6-5 to TRBJ1-2; TRBD1 matches at 9 bases. CDR1 and CDR2 (germline): MNHEY, SVGAGI. The trim removed 5 bases at V and 1 base at J, leaving 5 bases unmatched. The CDR3 contains 15 residues. As DNA, the CDR3 is TGTGCCAGCAGTACCGGGACAGGGCTTAACTATGGCTACACCTTC. Protein sequence: CASSTGTGLNYGYTF.

The J gene is TRBJ1-2, the V gene TRBV7-2; possibly TRBD1 for D (5 bases). The CDR3 sequence is 14 residues long. Trimming pared 2 bases from V and 8 bases from J, leaving 15 bases between. CDR1 is SGHTA and CDR2 is FQGNSA in the germline V gene. CDR3 bases: TGTGCCAGCAGCTTATCGGGACTGCTCCGAGGCTACACCTTC. Translating it yields CASSLSGLLRGYTF.

The chain couples TRBV7-9 to TRBJ1-6; no clear D. This CDR3 has 16 amino acids. From germline, CDR1 is SEHNR and CDR2 FQNEAQ (reference sequence). The V gene lost 2 bases and the J gene lost 8 bases, with 16 bases spanning the gap. The CDR3 sequence is CASSLLLPRGDSPLHF. In DNA form, the CDR3 reads TGTGCCAGCAGCTTACTCCTCCCTCGCGGGGATTCACCCCTCCACTTT.

This clone is a singleton in its sample. V is TRBV15 and J is TRBJ2-3; a possible D gene is TRBD2 (7 bases). Germline V CDR1 and CDR2: LNHNV, YYDKDF (reference sequence). CDR3 length equals 14 residues. V was cut by 8 bases and J by 1 base, with 13 bases left in between. In nucleotides, the CDR3 is TGTGCCACCGGGGGAGGGGGGGGCACAGATACGCAGTATTTT. Translated: CATGGGGGTDTQYF.

This rearrangement joins TRBV7-8 to TRBJ2-5; possible D gene TRBD2, 5 bases. The CDR3 extends over 14 amino acids. Per the germline V gene, CDR1 is SGHVS and CDR2 is FQNEAQ. Trimming took off 1 base at V and 2 bases at J, with 8 bases between the two ends. The CDR3 protein is CASSLDRGQETQYF. CDR3 bases: TGTGCCAGCAGCTTAGACCGCGGGCAAGAGACCCAGTACTTC.

The chain has TRBV7-9 and TRBJ1-2, with D possibly matching TRBD1 (6 bases). CDR1 is SEHNR, CDR2 FQNEAQ, per germline (reference sequence). The CDR3 is 15 residues long. V lost 2 bases and J lost 3, with 13 bases in between. CDR3 DNA: TGTGCCAGCAGCTTACAGGGGAAGGTAGACTATGGCTACACCTTC. It specifies CASSLQGKVDYGYTF.

This chain uses TRBV18 with TRBJ1-2; D uncertain. Germline-derived CDR1 and CDR2 are KGHSH and LQKENI. This CDR3 has 13 amino acids. Trimming removed 3 bases from V and 3 bases from J, with 8 bases in between. Written as DNA, the CDR3 is TGTGCCAGCTCACCGAGCGATGACTATGGCTACACCTTC. It encodes CASSPSDDYGYTF. Full variable domain (rest looked up from reference TRBV18 and TRBJ1-2): NAGVMQNPRHLVRRRGQEARLRCSPMKGHSHVYWYRQLPEEGLKFMVYLQKENIIDESGMPKERFSAEFPKEGPSILRIQQVVRGDSAAYFCASSPSDDYGYTFGSGTRLTVV.

This clone was picked up a small number of times. The chain links TRBV12-3 or TRBV12-4 to TRBJ2-1; tentative D call: TRBD2 (5 bases). V gave up 6 bases and J gave up 5 bases, with 11 bases separating them. The CDR3 has 13 amino acids. CDR3 amino acids: CASSPGYDNEQFF. The CDR3 DNA is TGTGCCAGCAGCCCGGGATACGACAATGAGCAGTTCTTC.

This rearrangement joins TRBV19 to TRBJ1-1, with D possibly being TRBD1 (5 bases). Germline lookup yields CDR1 LNHDA and CDR2 SQIVND (reference sequence). This CDR3 comprises 16 residues. V was shortened by 6 bases and J by 0 bases, with 17 bases between the two germline ends. This chain's CDR3 is CASRYSGGYMNTEAFF. DNA for the CDR3: TGTGCCAGTAGATATAGTGGGGGGTACATGAACACTGAAGCTTTCTTT. The full variable domain, completed using reference TRBV19 and TRBJ1-1, is DGGITQSPKYLFRKEGQNVTLSCEQNLNHDAMYWYRQDPGQGLRLIYYSQIVNDFQKGDIAEGYSVSREKKESFPLTVTSAQKNPTAFYLCASRYSGGYMNTEAFFGQGTRLTVV.

In DNA, the CDR3 is TGTGCCAGCAGTTCGGGACTACACCTTGGAGAGACCCAGTACTTC. As protein: CASSSGLHLGETQYF. This chain joins TRBV27 and TRBJ2-5; 7 nucleotides align to TRBD2. CDR3 size: 15 residues. Germline trimming cut 4 bases from V and 4 bases from J; bases unmatched to any gene: 9. Germline assignment: CDR1 MNHEY and CDR2 SMNVEV (reference sequence).

This chain joins TRBV19 and TRBJ1-2; no definite D call. Germline CDR1 reads LNHDA; CDR2 reads SQIVND (reference sequence). The length of the CDR3 is 12 residues. Trimming removed 3 bases at V and 2 bases at J, with 4 bases between. The CDR3 sequence: CASSMSNYGYTF. CDR3 coding DNA: TGTGCCAGTAGTATGTCGAACTATGGCTACACCTTC.

The chain is built from TRBV12-3 or TRBV12-4 and TRBJ2-7; TRBD1 is a possible D gene (5 bases). Deletions cut 6 bases from V and 3 bases from J, with 12 bases between. This CDR3 has 13 residues. CDR3 in DNA: TGTGCCAGCAGCCCCCAGACAGTCTACGAGCAGTACTTC. Translation: CASSPQTVYEQYF.

V is TRBV6-2 or TRBV6-3 and J is TRBJ2-3; D not certain. The ends were cut back, 0 bases at V and 1 base at J, with 11 bases in the middle. The CDR3 totals 16 residues. CDR1 MNHEY and CDR2 SVGEGT come from the germline V gene. The CDR3 nucleotides are TGTGCCAGCAGTTACTCGCGTTTACCGGGCACAGATACGCAGTATTTT. It translates to CASSYSRLPGTDTQYF.

The DNA for the CDR3 is TGCGCCAGCAGCTTGGCCAGGGGGTCCTACAATGAGCAGTTCTTC. Its protein is CASSLARGSYNEQFF. The chain has TRBV5-1 and TRBJ2-1; 7 bases are shared with TRBD1. The length of the CDR3 is 15 residues. Germline V lookup: CDR1 SGHRS, CDR2 YFSETQ. The V gene end was trimmed by 0 bases and the J gene end by 1 base; junction bases not matched to a gene: 1.

The chain joins TRBV2 to TRBJ1-2, with a weak D call TRBD1 (6 bases). The CDR3 runs 12 residues. The ends were cut back, 6 bases at V and 3 bases at J, with 8 bases in the middle. Germline CDR1 SNHLY, CDR2 FYNNEI. The CDR3 reads CASRDRYYGYTF. The DNA for the CDR3 is TGTGCCAGCAGGGACAGATACTATGGCTACACCTTC.

CDR3 sequence reads: CASSDGTEIYSYNEQFF. As DNA, the CDR3 is TGTGCCAGCAGTGACGGGACAGAGATTTACTCCTACAATGAGCAGTTCTTC. J is TRBJ2-1 and V is TRBV9; the match to TRBD1 covers 7 bases. CDR3 length equals 17 residues. Germline CDR1 reads SGDLS; CDR2 reads YYNGEE. The J segment lost 0 bases and the V segment lost 5 bases, leaving 11 bases of the junction unmatched.